This entry is about one T cell receptor beta chain. Libraries were prepared by immunoSEQ multiplex PCR; TCRdb keeps only in-frame clonotypes and omits some of them. The sample includes about 30,000 clones, nearly 90% seen only once; the top ten take about 1.3%. The data belong to a study of multiple sclerosis patients with progressive multifocal leukoencephalopathy. Germline trimming cut 3 bases from V and 5 bases from J; bases unmatched to any gene: 4. The CDR3 covers 14 residues. The germline V gene has CDR1 SEHNR and CDR2 FQNEAQ (reference sequence). Time point of the sample: about a year of natalizumab therapy.

The clonotype comes from a human donor with multiple sclerosis. Here the sequenced sample was PBMCs, taken from a patient treated with natalizumab. The chain has TRBV7-9 and TRBJ2-5; TRBD1 matches 9 bases. The DNA for the CDR3 is TGTGCCAGCAGCTTCACAGGGGGCCTGGAGACCCAGTACTTC. Protein: CASSFTGGLETQYF.